Listed below are T cell receptor beta chains from one sample, sequenced in a study of cytomegalovirus exposure and HLA in healthy donors. Assay: immunoSEQ multiplex PCR; the TCRdb copy retains only in-frame clones and omits some. The sample includes about 230,000 clones, roughly 84% of them seen just once. The sequencing sample was made of PBMCs. Receptors originate from a girl between 2 and 10 years old in good health and CMV-seronegative. The CDR3 runs from the conserved cysteine through the conserved F or W. D genes are given only for firm matches. The listing skips clone size in some rows; elsewhere it reads once, few, many or a size class.

CDR3nt: TGTGCCAGCAGCTTAGCGCGGACAGGTAGTAACCAGCCCCAGCATTTT
CDR3aa: CASSLARTGSNQPQHF
abundance: .
j_gene: TRBJ1-5
v_gene: TRBV7-8
d_gene: TRBD1

CDR3nt: TGTGCCTGGAGGTCTCGGGGTGAGCAGTTCTTC
CDR3aa: CAWRSRGEQFF
abundance: .
j_gene: TRBJ2-1
v_gene: TRBV30
d_gene: .

CDR3nt: TGTGCCAGCAGCTTAGGGGGGACAGGGGGCTACGAGCAGTACTTC
CDR3aa: CASSLGGTGGYEQYF
abundance: .
j_gene: TRBJ2-7
v_gene: TRBV7-9
d_gene: TRBD1

CDR3nt: TGTGCCAGCAGCTTAATAGGGACTAGGCATGAGCAGTTCTTC
CDR3aa: CASSLIGTRHEQFF
abundance: .
j_gene: TRBJ2-1
v_gene: TRBV5-4
d_gene: TRBD2

CDR3nt: TGTGCCAGCAGTCCGACAGGGGAGGGGAACATTCAGTACTTC
CDR3aa: CASSPTGEGNIQYF
abundance: .
j_gene: TRBJ2-4
v_gene: TRBV6-5
d_gene: .

CDR3nt: TGTGCCAGCAACTCCGGGACACCGTATGGCTACACCTTC
CDR3aa: CASNSGTPYGYTF
abundance: .
j_gene: TRBJ1-2
v_gene: TRBV4-2
d_gene: .

CDR3nt: TGTGCCAGCAGTAGGGACAGGAATCCCCACACCGGGGAGCTGTTTTTT
CDR3aa: CASSRDRNPHTGELFF
abundance: .
j_gene: TRBJ2-2
v_gene: TRBV2
d_gene: TRBD1

CDR3nt: TGTGCCTGGGAACGGGAGGGCAGGTACGAGCAGTACTTC
CDR3aa: CAWEREGRYEQYF
abundance: .
j_gene: TRBJ2-7
v_gene: TRBV30
d_gene: TRBD2

CDR3nt: TGTGCCACCAGCCAGGGGGCTCAGGCTCAGCCCCAGCATTTT
CDR3aa: CATSQGAQAQPQHF
abundance: .
j_gene: TRBJ1-5
v_gene: TRBV15
d_gene: TRBD1

CDR3nt: TGTGCCGGGTCGCGGTATTACAATGAGCAGTTCTTC
CDR3aa: CAGSRYYNEQFF
abundance: .
j_gene: TRBJ2-1
v_gene: TRBV6-1
d_gene: .

CDR3nt: TGTGCCAGCGGGGCAGCGGGAGAACGGAATGAGCAGTTCTTC
CDR3aa: CASGAAGERNEQFF
abundance: .
j_gene: TRBJ2-1
v_gene: TRBV11-2
d_gene: TRBD2

CDR3nt: TGCGCCAGCAGCTTAACTAGCGGTTACGAGCAGTACTTC
CDR3aa: CASSLTSGYEQYF
abundance: .
j_gene: TRBJ2-7
v_gene: TRBV5-1
d_gene: TRBD2

CDR3nt: TGCACCATTCCGACAGGGGGTAGAGGCCATGGCTACACCTTC
CDR3aa: CTIPTGGRGHGYTF
abundance: .
j_gene: TRBJ1-2
v_gene: TRBV1
d_gene: .

CDR3nt: TGTGCCAGCAGTTTACAACAGGGTGGGACAGATACGCAGTATTTT
CDR3aa: CASSLQQGGTDTQYF
abundance: .
j_gene: TRBJ2-3
v_gene: TRBV6-1
d_gene: .

CDR3nt: TGCGCCAGCAGCCAAGATCTGACCACCGGGTCCTACGAGCAGTACTTC
CDR3aa: CASSQDLTTGSYEQYF
abundance: .
j_gene: TRBJ2-7
v_gene: TRBV4-1
d_gene: .

CDR3nt: TGTGCCAGCAGTCCAAAAGGGGGTCTTAACTATGGCTACACCTTC
CDR3aa: CASSPKGGLNYGYTF
abundance: .
j_gene: TRBJ1-2
v_gene: TRBV25-1
d_gene: .

CDR3nt: TGTGCCATCAGTGAATGGGGGACAGGGTTCCAGCCCCAGCATTTT
CDR3aa: CAISEWGTGFQPQHF
abundance: few
j_gene: TRBJ1-5
v_gene: TRBV10-3
d_gene: TRBD1

CDR3nt: TGTGCCAGCAGCTTGTACCCAGGACTCATCGGGGAGCTGTTTTTT
CDR3aa: CASSLYPGLIGELFF
abundance: .
j_gene: TRBJ2-2
v_gene: TRBV7-2
d_gene: .

CDR3nt: TGTGCCTGGACCCCAGGCGTGCTAGCGGGAGGACGGCTTTCCTACGAGCAGTACTTC
CDR3aa: CAWTPGVLAGGRLSYEQYF
abundance: .
j_gene: TRBJ2-7
v_gene: TRBV30
d_gene: TRBD2

CDR3nt: TGCAGCGTTGAAGTTGGCAACCCCTACGAGCAGTACTTC
CDR3aa: CSVEVGNPYEQYF
abundance: .
j_gene: TRBJ2-7
v_gene: TRBV29-1
d_gene: .

CDR3nt: TGTGCCAGCAGCTTAGCGGGACAGGGCTCCTACGAGCAGTACTTC
CDR3aa: CASSLAGQGSYEQYF
abundance: once
j_gene: TRBJ2-7
v_gene: TRBV7-9
d_gene: TRBD1

CDR3nt: TGCGCCAGCAGCCAGATCGGGACTAGCGGGAGTTTTACGCAGTATTTT
CDR3aa: CASSQIGTSGSFTQYF
abundance: .
j_gene: TRBJ2-3
v_gene: TRBV4-1
d_gene: TRBD2

CDR3nt: TGTGCCAGTAGTAAAGTAGGGGGCAATCAGCCCCAGCATTTT
CDR3aa: CASSKVGGNQPQHF
abundance: once
j_gene: TRBJ1-5
v_gene: TRBV19
d_gene: .

CDR3nt: TGTGCCAGCTCACCAATTGGAGGGGGCTACGGAGAGACCCAGTACTTC
CDR3aa: CASSPIGGGYGETQYF
abundance: .
j_gene: TRBJ2-5
v_gene: TRBV18
d_gene: .

CDR3nt: TGCGCCAGTCGAGCTAACTATGGCTACACCTTC
CDR3aa: CASRANYGYTF
abundance: .
j_gene: TRBJ1-2
v_gene: TRBV5-1
d_gene: .

CDR3nt: TGTGCCAGCTCACCACCGGGAGGGGAGGTACAGCCCCAGCATTTT
CDR3aa: CASSPPGGEVQPQHF
abundance: .
j_gene: TRBJ1-5
v_gene: TRBV18
d_gene: .

CDR3nt: TGCGCCAGCAGCCCCATCTATGGAGGGGAAAAACTGTTTTTT
CDR3aa: CASSPIYGGEKLFF
abundance: once
j_gene: TRBJ1-4
v_gene: TRBV5-1
d_gene: .

CDR3nt: TGTGCCAGCAGTCGAAATCAGGACACAGGGGTCACTGAAGCTTTCTTT
CDR3aa: CASSRNQDTGVTEAFF
abundance: few
j_gene: TRBJ1-1
v_gene: TRBV2
d_gene: TRBD1

CDR3nt: TGCGCCAGCAGCTTGGTTATGTCGTCGGGCTACACCTTC
CDR3aa: CASSLVMSSGYTF
abundance: .
j_gene: TRBJ1-2
v_gene: TRBV5-1
d_gene: .

CDR3nt: TGCGCCAGCAGCTTGGCAGCGCGGGGGGGCAGAGAGACCCAGTACTTC
CDR3aa: CASSLAARGGRETQYF
abundance: .
j_gene: TRBJ2-5
v_gene: TRBV5-1
d_gene: TRBD2

CDR3nt: TGCAGCGTTGAAGCCAGGGGAGGCTACACCTTC
CDR3aa: CSVEARGGYTF
abundance: .
j_gene: TRBJ1-2
v_gene: TRBV29-1
d_gene: .

CDR3nt: TGCGCCAGCAGTGAGACGCAGGGGGCAAGGGGCTACACCTTC
CDR3aa: CASSETQGARGYTF
abundance: .
j_gene: TRBJ1-2
v_gene: TRBV10-1
d_gene: TRBD1

CDR3nt: TGTGCCTGGAGTATCTACAGGGGGCTTCGGATCTATGGCTACACCTTC
CDR3aa: CAWSIYRGLRIYGYTF
abundance: .
j_gene: TRBJ1-2
v_gene: TRBV30
d_gene: TRBD1

CDR3nt: TGTGCCAGCAGCTTGGGACAGGGGGCAGCTTTCTTT
CDR3aa: CASSLGQGAAFF
abundance: few
j_gene: TRBJ1-1
v_gene: TRBV7-6
d_gene: TRBD1

CDR3nt: TGCGCCAGCAGCCAAGCCCGGGGGGGATTCACAGATACGCAGTATTTT
CDR3aa: CASSQARGGFTDTQYF
abundance: .
j_gene: TRBJ2-3
v_gene: TRBV4-1
d_gene: TRBD2

CDR3nt: TGTGCCAGCAGCCAATGGAGAACCTCCTACGAGCAGTACTTC
CDR3aa: CASSQWRTSYEQYF
abundance: .
j_gene: TRBJ2-7
v_gene: TRBV14
d_gene: .

CDR3nt: TGTGCCAGCAAAATGGACAGGGGACACTATGGCTACACCTTC
CDR3aa: CASKMDRGHYGYTF
abundance: few
j_gene: TRBJ1-2
v_gene: TRBV27
d_gene: TRBD1

CDR3nt: TGTGCCAGCACCAAGCGGCGGGGGGGTCAAGGAGGGGAGCTGTTTTTT
CDR3aa: CASTKRRGGQGGELFF
abundance: .
j_gene: TRBJ2-2
v_gene: TRBV7-9
d_gene: TRBD2

CDR3nt: TGTGCCAGCAGCTTTTCCGGGGAGGCTGGCTACACCTTC
CDR3aa: CASSFSGEAGYTF
abundance: .
j_gene: TRBJ1-2
v_gene: TRBV5-4
d_gene: .

CDR3nt: TGTGCCAGCAGCCCTTGGACAGGCGGCTACGAGCAGTACTTC
CDR3aa: CASSPWTGGYEQYF
abundance: .
j_gene: TRBJ2-7
v_gene: TRBV11-2
d_gene: TRBD1

CDR3nt: TGTGCCAGCAGCTTAAAGGGGCGGGGGGGCTGGAATGAGCAGTTCTTC
CDR3aa: CASSLKGRGGWNEQFF
abundance: .
j_gene: TRBJ2-1
v_gene: TRBV7-3
d_gene: TRBD2

CDR3nt: TGCGCCAGCAGCCAAGTCAGGGGGCACCCCCCTAGGGCTGGCTACACCTTC
CDR3aa: CASSQVRGHPPRAGYTF
abundance: .
j_gene: TRBJ1-2
v_gene: TRBV4-1
d_gene: TRBD1

CDR3nt: TGTGCCAGCAGCCAAGCCGGCGGGGGCATTAATGAAAAACTGTTTTTT
CDR3aa: CASSQAGGGINEKLFF
abundance: .
j_gene: TRBJ1-4
v_gene: TRBV4-2
d_gene: .

CDR3nt: TGCGCCAGCAGCTTAGGGCTAGCGAGGAGGGAGACCCAGTACTTC
CDR3aa: CASSLGLARRETQYF
abundance: .
j_gene: TRBJ2-5
v_gene: TRBV5-1
d_gene: .

CDR3nt: TGTGCCAGCAGCTTGTCCCTCACCGGGGTAAAAAGCGAGCGGTACTTC
CDR3aa: CASSLSLTGVKSERYF
abundance: .
j_gene: TRBJ2-7
v_gene: TRBV5-4
d_gene: .

CDR3nt: TGTGCCAGTAGCCGGGACAGGGCTTATAGCAATCAGCCCCAGCATTTT
CDR3aa: CASSRDRAYSNQPQHF
abundance: .
j_gene: TRBJ1-5
v_gene: TRBV19
d_gene: TRBD1

CDR3nt: TGTGCCAGCAGCTGGACAGGGGATGGCACTGAAGCTTTCTTT
CDR3aa: CASSWTGDGTEAFF
abundance: .
j_gene: TRBJ1-1
v_gene: TRBV6-5
d_gene: TRBD1

CDR3nt: TGCGCCAGCAGGGACCCGGGACAGGGTCGGGGCTACACCTTC
CDR3aa: CASRDPGQGRGYTF
abundance: .
j_gene: TRBJ1-2
v_gene: TRBV10-2
d_gene: TRBD1

CDR3nt: TGCGCCAGCAGCCTAGCGGGGGAAGATACGCAGTATTTT
CDR3aa: CASSLAGEDTQYF
abundance: .
j_gene: TRBJ2-3
v_gene: TRBV5-1
d_gene: TRBD2

CDR3nt: TGTGCCAGCCACAGGGGGCTTGGAAACACCATATATTTT
CDR3aa: CASHRGLGNTIYF
abundance: once
j_gene: TRBJ1-3
v_gene: TRBV19
d_gene: TRBD1

CDR3nt: TGTGCCAGCAGCTTTGAGGACAGGGGTTACGAGCAGTACTTC
CDR3aa: CASSFEDRGYEQYF
abundance: .
j_gene: TRBJ2-7
v_gene: TRBV12-1
d_gene: .

CDR3nt: TGTGCCAGCAGTGAAGCGCTAGGAGCGGATTCACCCCTCCACTTT
CDR3aa: CASSEALGADSPLHF
abundance: .
j_gene: TRBJ1-6
v_gene: TRBV6-1
d_gene: .

CDR3nt: TGTGCCAGCAGCTCAGGGGGCGGCTACACCTTC
CDR3aa: CASSSGGGYTF
abundance: .
j_gene: TRBJ1-2
v_gene: TRBV13
d_gene: TRBD1

CDR3nt: TGTGCCAGCTCACGCGCCTTGACTAGCGGGAGGGCCAACACCGGGGAGCTGTTTTTT
CDR3aa: CASSRALTSGRANTGELFF
abundance: .
j_gene: TRBJ2-2
v_gene: TRBV18
d_gene: TRBD2

CDR3nt: TGTGCCAGCAGCCAAGAGGTTGGGGGGGTAATGGGTGAAAAACTGTTTTTT
CDR3aa: CASSQEVGGVMGEKLFF
abundance: .
j_gene: TRBJ1-4
v_gene: TRBV4-2
d_gene: .